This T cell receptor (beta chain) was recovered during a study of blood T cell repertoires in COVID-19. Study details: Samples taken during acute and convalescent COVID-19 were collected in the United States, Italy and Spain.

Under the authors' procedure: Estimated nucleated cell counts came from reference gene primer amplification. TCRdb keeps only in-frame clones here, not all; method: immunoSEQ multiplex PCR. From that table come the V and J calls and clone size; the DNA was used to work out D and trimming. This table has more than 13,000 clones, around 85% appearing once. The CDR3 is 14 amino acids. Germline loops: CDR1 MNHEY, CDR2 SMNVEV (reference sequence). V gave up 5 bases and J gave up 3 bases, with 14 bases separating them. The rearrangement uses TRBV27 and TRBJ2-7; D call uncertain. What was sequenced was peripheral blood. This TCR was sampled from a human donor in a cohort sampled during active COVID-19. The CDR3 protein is CASSPSGFGYEQYF. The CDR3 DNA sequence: TGTGCCAGCAGTCCCTCCGGGTTCGGCTACGAGCAGTACTTC.